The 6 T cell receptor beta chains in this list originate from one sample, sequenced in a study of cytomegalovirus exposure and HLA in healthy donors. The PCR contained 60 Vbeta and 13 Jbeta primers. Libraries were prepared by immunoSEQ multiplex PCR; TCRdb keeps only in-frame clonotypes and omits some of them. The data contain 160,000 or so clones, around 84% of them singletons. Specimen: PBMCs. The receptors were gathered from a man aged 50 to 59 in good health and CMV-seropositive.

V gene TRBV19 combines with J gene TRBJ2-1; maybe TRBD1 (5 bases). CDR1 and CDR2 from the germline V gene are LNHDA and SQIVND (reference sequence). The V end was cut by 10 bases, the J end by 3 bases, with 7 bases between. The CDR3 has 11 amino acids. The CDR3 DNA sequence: TGTGCCACACAGGACTACAATGAGCAGTTCTTC. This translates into CATQDYNEQFF.

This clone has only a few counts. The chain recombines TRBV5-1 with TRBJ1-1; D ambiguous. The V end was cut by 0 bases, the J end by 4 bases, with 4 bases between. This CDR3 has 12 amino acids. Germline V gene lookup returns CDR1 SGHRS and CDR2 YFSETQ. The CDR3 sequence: CASSLGSTEAFF. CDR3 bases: TGCGCCAGCAGCTTGGGGAGCACTGAAGCTTTCTTT.

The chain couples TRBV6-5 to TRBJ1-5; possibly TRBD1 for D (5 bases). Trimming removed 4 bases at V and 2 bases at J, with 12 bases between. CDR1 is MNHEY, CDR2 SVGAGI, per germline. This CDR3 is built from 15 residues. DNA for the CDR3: TGTGCCAGCAGTTCGGGGGGTAGTGGCAATCAGCCCCAGCATTTT. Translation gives CASSSGGSGNQPQHF.

The CDR3 spells CASGGTGGAFF. CDR3 nucleotides: TGTGCCAGCGGTGGCACCGGGGGAGCTTTCTTT. The V call is TRBV6-6, the J call TRBJ1-1; a possible D gene is TRBD1 (5 bases). In germline, CDR1 is MNHNY, CDR2 SVGAGI (reference sequence). Trimming took off 8 bases at V and 10 bases at J, with 14 bases between the two ends. The CDR3 covers 11 residues.

CDR3 bases: TGTGCCAGCAGCTTGGCGGTGGCAGGGGAGGGTACTGAAGCTTTCTTT. As protein: CASSLAVAGEGTEAFF. The rearrangement joins TRBV5-4 to TRBJ1-1; TRBD1 might be the D (6 bases). In germline, CDR1 is SGHNT, CDR2 YYREEE (reference sequence). V was trimmed by 0 bases and J by 5 bases, leaving 17 bases between them. CDR3 size: 16 residues.

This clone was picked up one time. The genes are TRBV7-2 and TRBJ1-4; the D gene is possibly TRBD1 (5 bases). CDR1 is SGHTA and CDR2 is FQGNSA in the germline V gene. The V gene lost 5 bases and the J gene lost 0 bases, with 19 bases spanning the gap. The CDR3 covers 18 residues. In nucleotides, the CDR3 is TGTGCCAGCAGCCTACAAGGGGCGGGGGGAACAACTAATGAAAAACTGTTTTTT. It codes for CASSLQGAGGTTNEKLFF.